This T cell receptor beta chain was retrieved from a study of control samples from healthy donors and cancer patients. Measured with immunoSEQ multiplex PCR; TCRdb has only the in-frame clones, and not every one. The data contain about 150,000 clones, 90% to 95% of them singletons. Germline V lookup: CDR1 MDHEN, CDR2 SYDVKM. V was clipped by 8 bases and J by 9 bases, with 17 bases between them. This CDR3 is 13 amino acids long. V and J are TRBV28 and TRBJ1-5; D is uncertain. This TCR derives from a man between 18 and 35 years old in good health. Sequencing input: blood. In nucleotides, the CDR3 is TGTGCCAGCGGGTCTCTCATAAAGGGGCCCCAGCATTTT. The encoded protein is CASGSLIKGPQHF.